The clone carrying this T cell receptor beta chain was seen many times. What it recognizes is unknown. The data were obtained in a study of breast tumors, draining lymph nodes, adjacent tissues. Overall study findings and caveats: Tumors had less TCR diversity than lymph nodes, more than nontumor tissue. The data were judged consistent with most tumor T cells coming from lymph node and expanding in tumor.

MiXCR, applied by TCRdb to the multiplex PCR reads, yields one record per CDR3 protein. The sample has about 89,000 distinct CDR3 sequences; about 27% are singletons. The V end lost 8 bases, the J end lost 10 bases, and 17 bases lay between the germline ends. This CDR3 has 13 amino acids. CDR1 is MNHNS and CDR2 is SASEGT in the germline V gene. Breast cancer patients provided tissue from their axillary draining lymph nodes. The sample consisted of axillary lymph node tissue. The chain carries TRBV6-1 and TRBJ1-4; D not certain. The receptor's source is a female donor with breast cancer. Some clones in this sample may be carry-over from other donors' samples. The CDR3: CASQGFLGRKLFF. The CDR3 coding sequence is TGTGCCAGCCAAGGCTTTTTAGGCAGAAAACTGTTTTTT.